This T cell receptor beta chain was recovered during a study of identical twins. Study observations and caveats: Analyses based on zero insertions could be partly confounded by invariant MAIT and iNKT cells. High-abundance cord blood beta clonotypes had fewer insertions; memory repertoires showed none. Monozygotic twin pairs showed more out-of-frame TCR alpha sharing than models estimated.

CDR3 length: 16 residues. Germline V gene lookup returns CDR1 LGHNA and CDR2 YSLEER. V gave up 0 bases and J gave up 4 bases, with 15 bases separating them. As to this clonotype: Its antigen is not identified.

In TCRdb, the 5' RACE reads were re-called with MiXCR into one record per CDR3 protein. The table has a few hundred thousand distinct CDR3 sequences, about 8.3% seen once; the top ten hold roughly 3%. The data were also submitted as part of a second study, on yellow fever vaccine responses in identical twins.

The TCR was taken from a woman aged 18-35 years in good health. Sequencing was carried out using CD8+ T cells sorted from blood. J is TRBJ1-2 and V is TRBV4-3; D gene ambiguous. The chain's CDR3 is CASSQEVGGFRYGYTF. The CDR3 DNA follows: TGCGCCAGCAGCCAAGAAGTGGGAGGGTTTCGCTATGGCTACACCTTC.